This T cell receptor (beta chain) derives from a study of spatial heterogeneity in lung cancer. Study-level results: Mutation tallies in tumors tracked expanded intratumoral alpha and beta TCR counts.

TCRdb reprocessed the 5' RACE reads with MiXCR, giving one entry per CDR3 protein. The sample holds 4,500 to 5,000 distinct CDR3 sequences, about 7.6% seen once. On this clonotype: The antigen is not known.

Documented time point: sample taken at primary tumor resection. The germline V gene has CDR1 PRHDT and CDR2 FYEKMQ (reference sequence). CDR3 length: 15 amino acids. V dropped 6 bases and J dropped 3; count of bases not matched to a gene: 6. The sequence was collected from a female donor with early-stage non-small cell lung cancer. The sample in question was lung tumor tissue, obtained at surgery. The rearrangement joins TRBV13 to TRBJ1-4, with 8 bases identical to TRBD1. CDR3 sequence reads: CASSLQGASNEKLFF. The CDR3, as DNA: TGTGCCAGCAGTCTTCAGGGGGCTTCTAATGAAAAACTGTTTTTT. Based on the CDR3 plus reference TRBV13 and TRBJ1-4, the full variable domain is AAGVIQSPRHLIKEKRETATLKCYPIPRHDTVYWYQQGPGQDPQFLISFYEKMQSDKGSIPDRFSAQQFSDYHSELNMSSLELGDSALYFCASSLQGASNEKLFFGSGTQLSVL.